The source of this T cell receptor beta chain is a study of tumor-infiltrating lymphocytes in primary liver carcinoma. Extraction also yielded germline DNA, while blood RNA was obtained from unsorted whole blood. Starting material of 400 to 600 ng total RNA yielded TCR beta cDNA via a constant-region primer. Researchers made the TCR beta libraries by running three nested multiplex PCR rounds with slightly modified ARM-PCR. TCRdb re-called the multiplex PCR reads with MiXCR, one entry per CDR3 protein. The repertoire has fewer than 250,000 distinct CDR3 sequences, almost 65% of them found once; the top ten carry roughly 6.4%. Sequenced sample: peripheral blood. The TCR comes from an older woman with primary liver carcinoma and hepatitis B virus infection.

The CDR3 protein is CASSYQGIGLAGGEQFF. The CDR3 DNA follows: TGTGCCAGCAGCTACCAAGGGATAGGACTAGCGGGAGGTGAGCAGTTCTTC. The rearrangement joins TRBV7-2 to TRBJ2-1; 14 bases agree with TRBD2. CDR1 and CDR2 from the germline V gene are SGHTA and FQGNSA. After removal of 4 bases from V and 9 bases from J, the junction contained 11 bases not matched to a gene. This CDR3 has 17 amino acids.